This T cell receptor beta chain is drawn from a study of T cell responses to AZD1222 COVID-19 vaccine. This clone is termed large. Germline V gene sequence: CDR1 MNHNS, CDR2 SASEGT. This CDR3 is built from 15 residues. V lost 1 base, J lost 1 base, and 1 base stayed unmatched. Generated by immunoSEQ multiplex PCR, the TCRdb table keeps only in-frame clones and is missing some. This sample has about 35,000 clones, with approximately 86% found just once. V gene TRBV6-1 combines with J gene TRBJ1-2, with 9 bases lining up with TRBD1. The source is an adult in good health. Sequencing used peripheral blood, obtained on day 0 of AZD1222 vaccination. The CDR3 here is CASSEGDRVNYGYTF. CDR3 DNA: TGTGCCAGCAGTGAAGGGGACAGGGTTAACTATGGCTACACCTTC.